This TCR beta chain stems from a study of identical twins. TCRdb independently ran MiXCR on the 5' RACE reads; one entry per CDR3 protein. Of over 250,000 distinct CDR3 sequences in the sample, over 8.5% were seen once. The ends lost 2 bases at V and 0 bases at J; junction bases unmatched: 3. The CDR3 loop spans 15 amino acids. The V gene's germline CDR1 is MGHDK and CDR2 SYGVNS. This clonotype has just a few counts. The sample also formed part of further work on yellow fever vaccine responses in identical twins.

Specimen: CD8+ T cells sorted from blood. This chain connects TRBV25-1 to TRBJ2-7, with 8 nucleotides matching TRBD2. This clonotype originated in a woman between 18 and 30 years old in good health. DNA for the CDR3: TGTGCCAGCAGTGAAGAGCGGGGGCTCTCCTACGAGCAGTACTTC. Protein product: CASSEERGLSYEQYF.